The entry below describes one T cell receptor (beta chain). Its antigen is not identified. 13 Jbeta primers and 60 Vbeta primers were used for the PCR. The assay was immunoSEQ multiplex PCR, and TCRdb's table has in-frame clones only and misses some. The profile shows 120,000 or so clones, less than 80% of them singletons. The entry originates in a study of cytomegalovirus exposure and HLA in healthy donors. Turning to the study itself: Unique TCR beta sequences numbering fewer than 130 million came from 150 million to 200 million T cells in an earlier analysis. Study conclusions and caveats: The availability of immune exposure information extended only to CMV serostatus. In a later analysis, several top co-occurrence clusters appeared linked to parvovirus B19, influenza, CMV and Epstein-Barr virus.

The length of the CDR3 is 16 residues. Trimming removed 1 base from V and 2 bases from J; junction bases left unmatched: 7. Germline V gene lookup returns CDR1 SGHTA and CDR2 FQGNSA. The chain uses TRBV7-2 and TRBJ2-5, with 7 bases aligning to TRBD2. The material sequenced was PBMCs. This clonotype originated in a woman aged 45-65 years in good health and CMV-seronegative. In DNA, the CDR3 is TGTGCCAGCAGCTTAGTTGGCGGGACTAATCAAGAGACCCAGTACTTC. The encoded protein is CASSLVGGTNQETQYF. Full variable domain (remainder filled in from reference TRBV7-2 and TRBJ2-5): GAGVSQSPSNKVTEKGKDVELRCDPISGHTALYWYRQSLGQGLEFLIYFQGNSAPDKSGLPSDRFSAERTGGSVSTLTIQRTQQEDSAVYLCASSLVGGTNQETQYFGPGTRLLVL.